Sequencing of this T cell receptor beta chain was carried out in a study of blood T cell repertoires in COVID-19. The overall study: COVID-19 samples, acute and convalescent, were from the United States, Italy and Spain.

The CDR3 contains 13 residues. V shed 7 bases, J shed 6 bases, and the junction held 7 bases outside the gene matches. From germline, CDR1 is SNHLY and CDR2 FYNNEI. TCRdb keeps only in-frame clones here, not all; method: immunoSEQ multiplex PCR. Among some 180,000 clones listed, 84% were seen once. While infection was still active, Seattle patients were enrolled and then followed longitudinally. The receptor was isolated from an elderly woman with COVID-19, enrolled during active disease. The genes are TRBV2 and TRBJ2-7, with 9 bases that match TRBD1. Sequenced: peripheral blood. The CDR3 reads CASKGDRVSEQYF. The CDR3 nucleotides are TGTGCCAGCAAAGGGGACAGGGTCTCCGAGCAGTACTTC.